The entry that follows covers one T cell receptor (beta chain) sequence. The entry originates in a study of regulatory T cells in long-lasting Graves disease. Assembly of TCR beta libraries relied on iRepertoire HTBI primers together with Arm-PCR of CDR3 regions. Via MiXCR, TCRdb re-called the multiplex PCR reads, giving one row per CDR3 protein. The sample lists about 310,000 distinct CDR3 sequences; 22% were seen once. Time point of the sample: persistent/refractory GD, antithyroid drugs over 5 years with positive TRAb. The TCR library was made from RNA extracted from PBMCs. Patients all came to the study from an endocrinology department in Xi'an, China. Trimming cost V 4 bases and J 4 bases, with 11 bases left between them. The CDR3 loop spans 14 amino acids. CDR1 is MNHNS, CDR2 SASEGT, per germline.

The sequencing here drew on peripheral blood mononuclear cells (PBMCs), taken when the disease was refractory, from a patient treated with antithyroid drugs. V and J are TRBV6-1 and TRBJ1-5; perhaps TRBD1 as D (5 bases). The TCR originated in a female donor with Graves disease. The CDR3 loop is CASSGGGKNQPQHF. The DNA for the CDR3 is TGTGCCAGCAGTGGGGGGGGGAAGAATCAGCCCCAGCATTTT.